This TCR beta chain comes out of a study of T-cell memory formation after mild COVID-19. Germline V CDR1 and CDR2: MNHEY, SVGEGT. Trimming stripped 6 bases from V and 6 bases from J, with 7 bases between. The CDR3 spans 11 residues. TCRdb ran MiXCR on the 5' RACE reads and lists one entry per CDR3 protein. The repertoire holds roughly 170,000 distinct CDR3 sequences, roughly 18% seen once, with under 4.5% in the top ten. The sample comprised PBMCs or a T cell subset sorted from them (not recorded which). The rearrangement links TRBV6-2 or TRBV6-3 to TRBJ2-3, with D unclear. This TCR came from a man between 18 and 29 years old who had mild COVID-19 (a few samples of this study predate the infection). Cell type and time point are not known. CDR3 protein: CASRNGDTQYF. The CDR3 DNA reads as TGTGCCAGCAGGAATGGGGATACGCAGTATTTT.